Below are 26 T cell receptor beta chains sequenced from a single sample in a study of cytomegalovirus exposure and HLA in healthy donors. PCR primers comprised 60 Vbeta and 13 Jbeta primers. Profiling relied on immunoSEQ multiplex PCR, and the TCRdb table lists in-frame clones only, not all of them. The sample holds some 100,000 clones, around 77% seen once. Sequenced: PBMCs. All receptors derive from a man over 45 in good health and CMV-seropositive.

The rearrangement uses TRBV30 and TRBJ1-3, with D possibly matching TRBD1 (6 bases). Germline loops: CDR1 GTSNPN, CDR2 SVGIG (reference sequence). Trimming cost V 0 bases and J 6 bases, with 12 bases left between them. This CDR3 region has 14 residues. CDR3 bases: TGTGCCTGGAGTGTAGGGGGAAGGACAAACACCATATATTTT. Encoded protein: CAWSVGGRTNTIYF.

The gene calls are TRBV10-2 and TRBJ1-1; TRBD1 might be the D (6 bases). Trimming cost V 0 bases and J 11 bases, with 10 bases left between them. The CDR3 consists of 12 residues. Germline CDR1 and CDR2: WSHSY and SAAADI. The CDR3 is CASSESQGYAFF. DNA for the CDR3: TGCGCCAGCAGTGAGTCACAGGGATACGCTTTCTTT.

The J gene is TRBJ2-1, the V gene TRBV11-3; 7 nucleotides align to TRBD2. CDR1 is SGHNT and CDR2 is YENEEA in the germline V gene. The CDR3 loop spans 15 amino acids. V shed 1 base and J 4 bases; nucleotides not matched to a gene: 4. CDR3 coding DNA: TGTGCCAGCAGCTTAGGGCGGGGGTCTTACAATGAGCAGTTCTTC. Protein product: CASSLGRGSYNEQFF.

The J gene is TRBJ1-1, the V gene TRBV7-8; 7 bases align to TRBD1. CDR1 and CDR2 (germline): SGHVS, FQNEAQ. This CDR3 contains 15 residues. V dropped 5 bases and J dropped 3; count of bases not matched to a gene: 9. Here the CDR3 reads CASSPYRGRDTEAFF. CDR3 in DNA: TGTGCCAGCAGCCCTTACAGGGGCAGAGACACTGAAGCTTTCTTT. Full variable domain (remainder filled in from reference TRBV7-8 and TRBJ1-1): GAGVSQSPRYKVAKRGQDVALRCDPISGHVSLFWYQQALGQGPEFLTYFQNEAQLDKSGLPSDRFFAERPEGSVSTLKIQRTQQEDSAVYLCASSPYRGRDTEAFFGQGTRLTVV.

The V gene is TRBV10-1, the J gene TRBJ2-1; 9 nucleotides agree with TRBD1. With V trimmed by 4 bases and J by 9 bases, 13 bases remained unmatched. Germline V gene sequence: CDR1 WNHNN, CDR2 SYGVQD (reference sequence). This CDR3 spans 16 amino acids. CDR3 in amino acids: CASSAGTQGARGEQFF. CDR3 nucleotide sequence: TGCGCCAGCAGTGCGGGAACACAGGGGGCGCGAGGTGAGCAGTTCTTC.

The V and J genes are TRBV7-8 and TRBJ2-1; TRBD2 agrees at 14 bases. This CDR3 comprises 20 residues. Germline CDR1 and CDR2: SGHVS and FQNEAQ. V was pared by 5 bases and J by 4 bases, with 16 bases of the junction left unmatched. Written as DNA, the CDR3 is TGTGCCAGCAGCCGTACTAGTTTGGGACTAGCGGGAGTAAGGTACAATGAGCAGTTCTTC. Translating it yields CASSRTSLGLAGVRYNEQFF.

V is TRBV19 and J is TRBJ2-4; D is possibly TRBD1 (6 bases). Germline values: CDR1 LNHDA, CDR2 SQIVND (reference sequence). Trimming took off 5 bases at V and 1 base at J, with 18 bases between the two ends. The CDR3 is 17 amino acids. The CDR3 DNA is TGTGCCAGTAGTCCGAGACAGGAAGGGGCCGCCAAAAACATTCAGTACTTC. Protein: CASSPRQEGAAKNIQYF.

J is TRBJ2-5 and V is TRBV5-4; D is possibly TRBD1 (7 bases). Trimming removed 0 bases at V and 2 bases at J, with 11 bases between. The CDR3 length is 15 residues. The V gene's germline CDR1 is SGHNT and CDR2 YYREEE (reference sequence). The CDR3 protein is CASSLGGTVQETQYF. CDR3 sequence (DNA): TGTGCCAGCAGCTTGGGCGGGACAGTACAAGAGACCCAGTACTTC. Looking up the rest from reference TRBV5-4 and TRBJ2-5 gives the full variable domain: ETGVTQSPTHLIKTRGQQVTLRCSSQSGHNTVSWYQQALGQGPQFIFQYYREEENGRGNFPPRFSGLQFPNYSSELNVNALELDDSALYLCASSLGGTVQETQYFGPGTRLLVL.

The chain carries TRBV27 and TRBJ1-1; unclear D gene. Germline CDR1 reads MNHEY; CDR2 reads SMNVEV (reference sequence). The CDR3 consists of 14 residues. V lost 0 bases and J lost 1, with 6 bases in between. The chain's CDR3 is CASSLSSSNTEAFF. CDR3 nucleotide sequence: TGTGCCAGCAGTTTATCGAGTTCGAACACTGAAGCTTTCTTT.

The V call is TRBV29-1, the J call TRBJ1-2, with TRBD1 matching over 8 bases. V lost 6 bases to trimming and J lost 7 bases; unmatched junction nucleotides: 10. From germline, CDR1 is SQVTM and CDR2 ANQGSEA. The CDR3 has 13 residues. The CDR3 reads CSVPRTGSGGYTF. For the CDR3, the DNA is TGCAGCGTGCCTCGGACAGGGTCAGGTGGCTACACCTTC.

This sequence joins TRBV5-1 and TRBJ1-2; 8 bases align to TRBD1. Germline-derived CDR1 and CDR2 are SGHRS and YFSETQ. The J segment lost 4 bases and the V segment lost 4 bases, leaving 6 bases of the junction unmatched. CDR3 length equals 14 residues. CDR3 DNA: TGCGCCAGCAGCCCATGGACAGGGACCTATGGCTACACCTTC. Amino acids: CASSPWTGTYGYTF.

The chain uses TRBV5-6 and TRBJ1-3; the D is unclear. Germline CDR1 reads SGHDT; CDR2 reads YYEEEE. The CDR3 totals 13 residues. Trimming stripped 6 bases from V and 1 base from J, with 8 bases between. Here the CDR3 reads CASTRESGNTIYF. The CDR3 coding sequence is TGTGCCAGCACCCGGGAATCTGGAAACACCATATATTTT.

The genes are TRBV12-5 and TRBJ2-7; 7 nucleotides agree with TRBD1. Germline V gene lookup returns CDR1 LGHNT and CDR2 FRNRAP. The J segment lost 6 bases and the V segment lost 7 bases, leaving 12 bases of the junction unmatched. This CDR3 region has 14 residues. CDR3 nucleotides: TGTGCTAGTGCCGGGGACAGCGGAAACCTCGAGCAGTACTTC. This gives the protein CASAGDSGNLEQYF.

The CDR3 DNA is TGTGCCTGGAGAGGAGGGCCTCGAGGCACCGGGGAGCTGTTTTTT. Translating gives CAWRGGPRGTGELFF. This chain links TRBV30 with TRBJ2-2, with D possibly being TRBD2 (6 bases). The CDR3 extends over 15 amino acids. Deletions cut 3 bases from V and 4 bases from J, with 15 bases between. The germline V gene has CDR1 GTSNPN and CDR2 SVGIG (reference sequence).

This clone occurred once. CDR3 nucleotide sequence: TGTGCCAGTAGTCATTTTGGGGGACACTACAATGAGCAGTTCTTC. It yields the protein CASSHFGGHYNEQFF. This chain uses TRBV19 with TRBJ2-1; TRBD1 is a possible D gene (6 bases). The germline V gene encodes CDR1 LNHDA and CDR2 SQIVND (reference sequence). This CDR3 spans 15 amino acids. Trimming removed 5 bases at V and 3 bases at J, with 14 bases between.

Worth noting for this clone: One junction end does not reproduce the germline sequence, and a read error may be involved. Other DNA sequences of this sample code for an identical CDR3. The V and J genes are TRBV4-1 and TRBJ1-6; 7 positions agree with TRBD1. CDR3 size: 16 residues. Germline V lookup: CDR1 MGHRA, CDR2 YSYEKL. The chain's CDR3 is CASSPPLGQQNSPLHF. The DNA of the CDR3 is TGCGCCAGCAGCCCACCGCTGGGACAGCAGAATTCCCCCCTCCACTTT.

This clone was recorded only once. This chain connects TRBV19 to TRBJ1-2; a weak D match, TRBD1 (5 bases). Germline values: CDR1 LNHDA, CDR2 SQIVND (reference sequence). CDR3 length: 16 amino acids. Trimming left V 4 bases short and J 5 bases short, with 20 bases between. CDR3 coding DNA: TGTGCCAGTAGTAACAGGTCCCCTACGGGAGTATATGGCTACACCTTC. It translates to CASSNRSPTGVYGYTF. Full variable domain (missing parts from reference TRBV19 and TRBJ1-2): DGGITQSPKYLFRKEGQNVTLSCEQNLNHDAMYWYRQDPGQGLRLIYYSQIVNDFQKGDIAEGYSVSREKKESFPLTVTSAQKNPTAFYLCASSNRSPTGVYGYTFGSGTRLTVV.

This clone has a single count. The chain links TRBV2 to TRBJ2-1; TRBD2 agrees at 7 bases. Germline V CDR1 and CDR2: SNHLY, FYNNEI. The CDR3 loop spans 17 amino acids. V lost 7 bases, J lost 5 bases, and 17 bases stayed unmatched. CDR3 amino acids: CASTEKRGDYSHNEQFF. The CDR3 region has the DNA TGTGCCAGCACCGAAAAAAGAGGGGACTATAGCCACAATGAGCAGTTCTTC.

The rearrangement links TRBV5-4 to TRBJ2-1; possible D gene TRBD2, 6 bases. V gave up 3 bases and J gave up 12 bases, with 16 bases separating them. The CDR3 loop spans 13 amino acids. CDR1 and CDR2 (germline): SGHNT, YYREEE (reference sequence). CDR3 amino acids: CASSSPMGGTQFF. CDR3 DNA: TGTGCCAGCAGCTCCCCCATGGGGGGAACGCAGTTCTTC.

The chain is built from TRBV5-1 and TRBJ2-2; the match to TRBD2 covers 11 bases. V was clipped by 0 bases and J by 4 bases; unmatched bases: 8. This CDR3 comprises 18 residues. The germline V gene encodes CDR1 SGHRS and CDR2 YFSETQ. DNA of the CDR3: TGCGCCAGCAGCTTGGACCCTACTAGCGGGAGTGGCACCGGGGAGCTGTTTTTT. Protein sequence: CASSLDPTSGSGTGELFF.

The chain couples TRBV19 to TRBJ1-2; D uncertain. Trimming removed 6 bases at V and 5 bases at J, with 13 bases between. Per the germline V gene, CDR1 is LNHDA and CDR2 is SQIVND (reference sequence). This CDR3 is built from 13 residues. This CDR3 is CASSPRVQYGYTF. CDR3 nucleotides: TGTGCCAGTAGCCCTCGGGTGCAGTATGGCTACACCTTC.

The chain links TRBV6-1 to TRBJ1-4; 8 bases map to TRBD1. There are 16 residues in the CDR3. Germline assignment: CDR1 MNHNS and CDR2 SASEGT. V gave up 4 bases and J gave up 0 bases; unmatched junction bases: 4. CDR3 DNA sequence: TGTGCCAGCAGTGCACGGACAGGGACAACTAATGAAAAACTGTTTTTT. Translated: CASSARTGTTNEKLFF.

The chain recombines TRBV6-5 with TRBJ1-1; a weak D match, TRBD1 (5 bases). This CDR3 is built from 14 residues. CDR1 is MNHEY and CDR2 is SVGAGI in the germline V gene. The V gene lost 5 bases and the J gene lost 6 bases, with 16 bases spanning the gap. CDR3 coding DNA: TGTGCCAGCAGTGAAGGGGACCGGGGGTCTGAAGCTTTCTTT. It is translated as CASSEGDRGSEAFF.

CDR3 DNA sequence: TGTGCCAGCAGCTTGGGGGCAGTTGGCTACACCTTC. Its protein product is CASSLGAVGYTF. The chain joins TRBV5-6 to TRBJ1-2; D gene ambiguous. CDR1 and CDR2 from the germline V gene are SGHDT and YYEEEE. CDR3 size: 12 residues. Trimming shortened V by 0 bases and J by 7 bases, and 7 bases separated the two germline ends. The complete variable domain, with remaining parts taken from reference TRBV5-6 and TRBJ1-2, reads DAGVTQSPTHLIKTRGQQVTLRCSPKSGHDTVSWYQQALGQGPQFIFQYYEEEERQRGNFPDRFSGHQFPNYSSELNVNALLLGDSALYLCASSLGAVGYTFGSGTRLTVV.

The chain joins TRBV11-3 to TRBJ2-7, with D possibly TRBD2 on 5 matching bases. The CDR3 loop spans 15 amino acids. CDR1 and CDR2 (germline): SGHNT, YENEEA. Trimming took 5 bases from V and 2 from J, leaving 16 bases between them. The CDR3 sequence: CASSRGNGYPYEQYF. The DNA of the CDR3 is TGTGCCAGCAGCCGGGGTAACGGATATCCCTACGAGCAGTACTTC.

The V gene is TRBV7-9, the J gene TRBJ2-7, with TRBD2 matching 14 bases. Germline V gives CDR1 SEHNR, CDR2 FQNEAQ (reference sequence). J lost 4 bases, V lost 5 bases, and 4 bases had no gene match. This CDR3 is 15 amino acids long. The CDR3 nucleotides read TGTGCCAGCAGCGCAGGACTAGCGGGGGGTTACGAGCAGTACTTC. This codes for CASSAGLAGGYEQYF.